This TCR beta chain comes out of a study of shared clonotypes between healthy human individuals. Study-level results: Owing to a small donor count, the genetic and exposure-history diversity represented was limited. Researchers sampled blood only, noting tissue repertoires likely differ. The sharing of around 5% of naive CD4 clonotypes was seen across a handful of donors.

Measured with immunoSEQ multiplex PCR; TCRdb has only the in-frame clones, and not every one. The table shows 2 million to 2.5 million clones, with under 97% occurring only once. CDR1 is MNHEY, CDR2 SVGAGI, per germline. The CDR3 spans 13 residues. The germline V and J ends were trimmed by 4 bases and 9 bases, with 10 bases remaining between them. Points on this clone: The antigen remains unidentified.

This sequence joins TRBV6-5 and TRBJ1-6; no clear D gene. The sequence was obtained from a man aged 18-30 years in good health. The sequencing input was naive CD4+ T cells sorted from blood. As for subset: CD45RA+ positively selected. CDR3 in amino acids: CASSSQRGSPLHF. The CDR3 region has the DNA TGTGCCAGCAGTTCTCAGCGGGGTTCACCCCTCCACTTT.